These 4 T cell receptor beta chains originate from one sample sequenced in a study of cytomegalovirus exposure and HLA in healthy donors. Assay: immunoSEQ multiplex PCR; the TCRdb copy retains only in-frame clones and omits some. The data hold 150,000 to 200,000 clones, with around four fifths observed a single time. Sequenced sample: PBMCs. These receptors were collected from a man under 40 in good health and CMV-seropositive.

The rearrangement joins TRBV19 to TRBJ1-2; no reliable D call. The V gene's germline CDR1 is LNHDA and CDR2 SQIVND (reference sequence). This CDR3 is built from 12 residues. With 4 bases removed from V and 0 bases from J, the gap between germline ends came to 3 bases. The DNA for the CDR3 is TGTGCCAGTAGTAGAGCTAACTATGGCTACACCTTC. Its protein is CASSRANYGYTF.

For the CDR3, the DNA is TGCGCCAGCAGCCAGACAGGGGCATACAATGAGCAGTTCTTC. Translated: CASSQTGAYNEQFF. The chain joins TRBV5-1 to TRBJ2-1; 8 bases match TRBD1. The germline gives CDR1 SGHRS, CDR2 YFSETQ. Unmatched junction bases numbered 4, after V lost 4 bases and J lost 4 bases. The length of the CDR3 is 14 residues. Variable domain in full (rest from reference TRBV5-1 and TRBJ2-1): KAGVTQTPRYLIKTRGQQVTLSCSPISGHRSVSWYQQTPGQGLQFLFEYFSETQRNKGNFPGRFSGRQFSNSRSEMNVSTLELGDSALYLCASSQTGAYNEQFFGPGTRLTVL.

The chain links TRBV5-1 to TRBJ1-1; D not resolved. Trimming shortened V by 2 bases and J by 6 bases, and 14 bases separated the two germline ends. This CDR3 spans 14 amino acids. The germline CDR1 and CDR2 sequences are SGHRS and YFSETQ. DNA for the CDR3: TGCGCCAGCAGCTTAATATCCGGGGAGGCTGAAGCTTTCTTT. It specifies CASSLISGEAEAFF.

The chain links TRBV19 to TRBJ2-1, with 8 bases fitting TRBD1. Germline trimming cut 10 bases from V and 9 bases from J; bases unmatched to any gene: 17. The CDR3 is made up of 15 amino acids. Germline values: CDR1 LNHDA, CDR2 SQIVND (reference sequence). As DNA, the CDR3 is TGTGCCACCCACCCGGCGGACAGGGTTGGAGGTGAGCAGTTCTTC. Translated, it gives CATHPADRVGGEQFF.